The source of this T cell receptor beta chain is a study of shared T cell receptors in the human thymus. Clones were read by immunoSEQ multiplex PCR, and TCRdb kept only the in-frame ones, dropping some. Among hundreds of thousands of clones listed, roughly 88% were seen once. This CDR3 comprises 15 residues. CDR1 SGHTA and CDR2 FQGTGA come from the germline V gene. V trimming: 6 bases; J trimming: 4 bases; junction bases outside the gene matches: 7. The same data also contributed to another study, on human thymus T cells. That publication notes: The thymus was resected at corrective cardiac surgery. Unrelated individuals reportedly shared highly overlapping thymic TCR repertoires.

The chain recombines TRBV7-3 with TRBJ2-1; 9 bases match TRBD2. This TCR derives from a boy under three years old with a congenital heart defect. The sequenced material came from thymocytes. The CDR3, as DNA: TGTGCCAGCAGTCCTACTAGCGGGTTTTACAATGAGCAGTTCTTC. As protein: CASSPTSGFYNEQFF. Complete variable domain (other parts from reference TRBV7-3 and TRBJ2-1): GAGVSQTPSNKVTEKGKYVELRCDPISGHTALYWYRQSLGQGPEFLIYFQGTGAADDSGLPNDRFFAVRPEGSVSTLKIQRTERGDSAVYLCASSPTSGFYNEQFFGPGTRLTVL.